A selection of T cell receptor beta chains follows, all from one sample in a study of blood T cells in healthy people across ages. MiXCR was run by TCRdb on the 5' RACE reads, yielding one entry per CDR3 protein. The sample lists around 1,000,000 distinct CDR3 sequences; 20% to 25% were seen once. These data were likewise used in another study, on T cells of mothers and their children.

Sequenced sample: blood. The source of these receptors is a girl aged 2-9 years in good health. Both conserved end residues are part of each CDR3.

CDR3 protein: CASSSRPSGSTDTQYF
V gene: TRBV12-3/TRBV12-4
J gene: TRBJ2-3

CDR3 protein: CSVGTRLANYGYTF
V gene: TRBV29-1
J gene: TRBJ1-2

CDR3 protein: CSAGKGVETQYF
V gene: TRBV20-1
J gene: TRBJ2-5

CDR3 protein: CSALKAGVALQVQFF
V gene: TRBV20-1
J gene: TRBJ2-1

CDR3 protein: CASGGPTGDVNEQFF
V gene: TRBV7-9
J gene: -

CDR3 protein: CSALLTSVTQNIQYF
V gene: TRBV29-1
J gene: TRBJ2-4

CDR3 protein: CASSRLAGDYNEQLF
V gene: TRBV7-6
J gene: TRBJ2-1

CDR3 protein: CASSSTPLAGEETQYF
V gene: TRBV27
J gene: TRBJ2-5

CDR3 protein: CASSQAPKMEGGYTF
V gene: TRBV4-1
J gene: TRBJ1-2

CDR3 protein: CASSSIKSELETQYF
V gene: TRBV18
J gene: TRBJ2-5

CDR3 protein: CASRPQGTGHTEAFF
V gene: TRBV6-5
J gene: TRBJ1-1

CDR3 protein: CARPTAGRNIQYF
V gene: TRBV25-1
J gene: TRBJ2-4

CDR3 protein: CACSLVTGRRFQETQYF
V gene: TRBV5-6
J gene: TRBJ2-5

CDR3 protein: CASSFAWQETQYF
V gene: TRBV7-2
J gene: TRBJ2-5

CDR3 protein: CVTNSAGGVNEQFF
V gene: TRBV7-2
J gene: TRBJ2-1

CDR3 protein: CSALTEPKETQYF
V gene: TRBV20-1
J gene: TRBJ2-5

CDR3 protein: CATQQGATEAFF
V gene: TRBV19
J gene: TRBJ1-1

CDR3 protein: CASVGLVETEAFF
V gene: TRBV19
J gene: TRBJ1-1

CDR3 protein: CASSPTGTSRSIQYF
V gene: TRBV4-1
J gene: TRBJ2-4

CDR3 protein: CSVNPGQRFSYEQYF
V gene: TRBV29-1
J gene: TRBJ2-7

CDR3 protein: CASKQETSLSTDTQYF
V gene: TRBV28
J gene: TRBJ2-3

CDR3 protein: CASSFGPAGFGREQYF
V gene: TRBV7-9
J gene: TRBJ2-5

CDR3 protein: CASSTPARETQYF
V gene: TRBV28
J gene: TRBJ2-5

CDR3 protein: CASSFQLASGANVLTF
V gene: TRBV12-3/TRBV12-4
J gene: TRBJ2-6

CDR3 protein: CSARDAGREMWNIQYF
V gene: TRBV20-1
J gene: TRBJ2-4

CDR3 protein: CASSLVRTSGNQISYEQYF
V gene: TRBV7-9
J gene: TRBJ2-7

CDR3 protein: CSARHEDYEQYF
V gene: TRBV20-1
J gene: -

CDR3 protein: CASSPGFQLETQYF
V gene: TRBV6-5
J gene: TRBJ2-5

CDR3 protein: CASSLVGTDQETQYF
V gene: TRBV7-9
J gene: TRBJ2-5

CDR3 protein: CASSWDPRQGAYENIQYF
V gene: TRBV5-1
J gene: TRBJ2-4

CDR3 protein: CASSPRLNTDAFF
V gene: TRBV12-3/TRBV12-4
J gene: TRBJ1-1